One sample yielded the 21 T cell receptor beta chains listed below, sequenced in a study of T cells in localized non-small cell lung cancer (dated by TCRdb to between 2020 and 2021). The library was built by means of the immunoSEQ multiplex PCR assay. Held by TCRdb, this immuneACCESS table contains in-frame sequences only and omits some clones. Under half of the omission traces to an unresolved V gene where checked; the cause of the rest is unknown. The sample data list about 9,000 clones, and roughly nine tenths of these were observed just once. In total, the top ten clones hold 6.5% to 7.5% of the sample. Sequencing was performed on peripheral blood, taken before any cancer treatment. Source of these receptors: a woman aged 40 to 75 with stage I squamous cell lung carcinoma.

This CDR3 is CASSRLGNTEAFF. As DNA, the CDR3 is TGTGCCAGCAGCCGATTGGGAAACACTGAAGCTTTCTTT. The chain combines TRBV7-2 with TRBJ1-1; D gene uncertain. The CDR3 spans 13 residues. Trimming removed 5 bases at V and 2 bases at J, with 9 bases between. Per germline, CDR1 SGHTA and CDR2 FQGNSA.

The chain links TRBV6-5 to TRBJ1-3; D ambiguous. Germline CDR1 MNHEY, CDR2 SVGAGI. V was clipped by 6 bases and J by 0 bases, with 6 bases between them. The CDR3 is made up of 13 amino acids. This CDR3 is CASRESSGNTIYF. CDR3 coding DNA: TGTGCCAGCAGGGAGAGCTCTGGAAACACCATATATTTT.

V and J are TRBV15 and TRBJ2-1; D assignment may be TRBD1 or TRBD2 (5 bases each). Germline CDR1 reads LNHNV; CDR2 reads YYDKDF (reference sequence). The CDR3 is made up of 16 amino acids. Trimming cost V 4 bases and J 7 bases, with 20 bases left between them. CDR3 sequence: CATSILSGTVFNEQFF. CDR3 DNA: TGTGCCACCAGCATCCTGTCCGGGACGGTCTTTAATGAGCAGTTCTTC. Complete variable domain (other parts from reference TRBV15 and TRBJ2-1): DAMVIQNPRYQVTQFGKPVTLSCSQTLNHNVMYWYQQKSSQAPKLLFHYYDKDFNNEADTPDNFQSRRPNTSFCFLDIRSPGLGDTAMYLCATSILSGTVFNEQFFGPGTRLTVL.

The rearrangement links TRBV7-9 to TRBJ1-2; D remains ambiguous. V lost 5 bases and J 7 bases, leaving 11 bases between the germline ends. Looked up from germline, CDR1 is SEHNR and CDR2 is FQNEAQ (reference sequence). This CDR3 contains 12 residues. In DNA, the CDR3 is TGTGCCAGCAGCCCAACTTCAGGTGGCTACACCTTC. Amino acid sequence: CASSPTSGGYTF.

V usage is TRBV30 and J usage is TRBJ1-4; D perhaps matches TRBD1 (5 bases). Looked up from germline, CDR1 is GTSNPN and CDR2 is SVGIG (reference sequence). Trimming removed 0 bases from V and 2 bases from J, with 10 bases in between. This CDR3 has 15 amino acids. The CDR3 DNA reads TGTGCCTGGAGTGTTTGGGGCCCGACTAATGAAAAACTGTTTTTT. Residues: CAWSVWGPTNEKLFF.

V and J are TRBV28 and TRBJ1-2; 10 nucleotides agree with TRBD1. V lost 5 bases, J lost 3 bases, and 6 bases stayed unmatched. There are 15 residues in the CDR3. The V gene's germline CDR1 is MDHEN and CDR2 SYDVKM. The CDR3 nucleotides are TGTGCCAGCAGTGACAGGGGGCGCACCTACTATGGCTACACCTTC. Amino acids: CASSDRGRTYYGYTF.

The chain employs TRBV5-1 and TRBJ1-1; D is unclear. Germline CDR1 is SGHRS and CDR2 is YFSETQ. The germline V and J ends were trimmed by 0 bases and 3 bases, with 3 bases remaining between them. CDR3 size: 12 residues. This chain's CDR3 is CASSLGYTEAFF. Here the CDR3 DNA reads TGCGCCAGCAGCTTGGGGTACACTGAAGCTTTCTTT.

This clone was seen once. V is TRBV2 and J is TRBJ1-1; D is uncertain. Germline CDR1 reads SNHLY; CDR2 reads FYNNEI. The CDR3 is 13 residues long. Trimming removed 2 bases at V and 5 bases at J, with 9 bases between. In DNA form, the CDR3 reads TGTGCCAGCAGTGAATTCGGAGGTACTGAAGCTTTCTTT. Amino acid sequence: CASSEFGGTEAFF.

A single count supports this clone. The rearrangement joins TRBV27 to TRBJ2-3; unclear D gene. V was cut by 0 bases and J by 4 bases, with 11 bases left in between. CDR1 is MNHEY, CDR2 SMNVEV, per germline (reference sequence). CDR3 length: 15 residues. CDR3 sequence (DNA): TGTGCCAGCAGTTTATCAGGCTCGCCCCCAGATACGCAGTATTTT. The encoded protein is CASSLSGSPPDTQYF.

This chain joins TRBV7-8 and TRBJ2-3, with 9 bases aligning to TRBD2. The junction had 13 bases not matched to a gene; V was cut back by 1 base and J by 2 bases. The CDR3 extends over 19 amino acids. The germline V gene has CDR1 SGHVS and CDR2 FQNEAQ. CDR3 protein: CASSLGTYSGGLLTDTQYF. CDR3 in DNA: TGTGCCAGCAGCTTAGGGACGTATAGCGGGGGACTTCTCACAGATACGCAGTATTTT.

The rearrangement uses TRBV27 and TRBJ1-5; a possible D gene is TRBD1 (5 bases). Germline-derived CDR1 and CDR2 are MNHEY and SMNVEV (reference sequence). V shed 5 bases and J shed 7 bases, with 12 bases lying between them. The CDR3 runs to 13 residues. This CDR3 is CASSVREDQPQHF. CDR3 DNA: TGTGCCAGCAGTGTCAGGGAGGACCAGCCCCAGCATTTT.

The genes are TRBV5-4 and TRBJ2-1, with no clear D. CDR1 and CDR2 (germline): SGHNT, YYREEE (reference sequence). Trimming took off 4 bases at V and 4 bases at J, with 9 bases between the two ends. The CDR3 covers 13 residues. The CDR3: CASSVDAYNEQFF. The CDR3 nucleotides are TGTGCCAGCAGCGTGGACGCGTACAATGAGCAGTTCTTC.

This sequence joins TRBV2 and TRBJ1-5, with 12 bases aligning to TRBD1. The CDR3 runs to 15 residues. J gave up 11 bases and V 4 bases, and 9 bases lay outside the gene matches. Germline V gene sequence: CDR1 SNHLY, CDR2 FYNNEI. The CDR3, as DNA: TGTGCCAGCAGTGTCCGGGACAGGGGGCAAAGGACCCAGCATTTT. Its translation is CASSVRDRGQRTQHF. Combining the CDR3 with reference TRBV2 and TRBJ1-5 gives the whole variable domain EPEVTQTPSHQVTQMGQEVILRCVPISNHLYFYWYRQILGQKVEFLVSFYNNEISEKSEIFDDQFSVERPDGSNFTLKIRSTKLEDSAMYFCASSVRDRGQRTQHFGDGTRLSIL.

This chain joins TRBV11-2 and TRBJ1-1; D is unclear. Trimming cost V 2 bases and J 1 base, with 11 bases left between them. Germline V CDR1 and CDR2: SGHAT, FQNNGV. The CDR3 totals 15 residues. The CDR3 DNA follows: TGTGCCAGCAGCTTAAGATTTCAAACGAACACTGAAGCTTTCTTT. Protein product: CASSLRFQTNTEAFF.

This chain joins TRBV2 and TRBJ1-1, with D possibly being TRBD1 (6 bases). Per the germline V gene, CDR1 is SNHLY and CDR2 is FYNNEI. The CDR3 totals 14 residues. V was cut by 7 bases and J by 1 base, with 13 bases left in between. CDR3: CASNYGTPNTEAFF. CDR3 nucleotide sequence: TGTGCCAGCAATTACGGGACACCGAACACTGAAGCTTTCTTT.

This chain links TRBV7-9 with TRBJ1-4; 8 nucleotides align to TRBD1. Germline CDR1 SEHNR, CDR2 FQNEAQ (reference sequence). The V segment lost 1 base and the J segment 5 bases; nucleotides outside the gene matches: 3. This CDR3 spans 15 amino acids. The CDR3 loop reads CASSLGDRINEKLFF. CDR3 sequence (DNA): TGTGCCAGCAGCTTAGGGGACAGGATCAATGAAAAACTGTTTTTT.

This chain links TRBV27 with TRBJ1-1, with D unresolved. V gave up 5 bases and J gave up 7 bases, with 14 bases separating them. This CDR3 spans 13 amino acids. Germline V CDR1 and CDR2: MNHEY, SMNVEV (reference sequence). The CDR3 sequence is CASSVPGAGEAFF. The CDR3 bases are TGTGCCAGCAGTGTTCCAGGAGCCGGTGAAGCTTTCTTT.

V is TRBV5-1 and J is TRBJ2-5; D not resolved. Trimming took 6 bases from V and 1 from J, leaving 10 bases between them. Germline lookup yields CDR1 SGHRS and CDR2 YFSETQ. This CDR3 spans 13 amino acids. CDR3 bases: TGCGCCAGCACGGTTCTATTCCAAGAGACCCAGTACTTC. It encodes CASTVLFQETQYF.

The rearrangement joins TRBV15 to TRBJ2-7, with D perhaps TRBD1 (5 bases). Trimming stripped 0 bases from V and 0 bases from J, with 12 bases between. The CDR3 is made up of 16 amino acids. Germline V lookup: CDR1 LNHNV, CDR2 YYDKDF (reference sequence). CDR3: CATSRERGGSSYEQYF. DNA of the CDR3: TGTGCCACCAGCAGAGAAAGGGGCGGAAGCTCCTACGAGCAGTACTTC.

This clone came up a few times. This chain links TRBV6-1 with TRBJ1-1; TRBD1 is a possible D gene (5 bases). The V end was cut by 7 bases, the J end by 1 base, with 13 bases between. CDR1 MNHNS and CDR2 SASEGT come from the germline V gene. This CDR3 spans 14 amino acids. The CDR3: CASIYGGANTEAFF. CDR3 DNA sequence: TGTGCCAGCATCTACGGCGGGGCGAACACTGAAGCTTTCTTT.

The rearrangement uses TRBV5-1 and TRBJ2-1; 9 bases match TRBD1. Germline V gene sequence: CDR1 SGHRS, CDR2 YFSETQ. The junction had 8 bases not matched to a gene; V was cut back by 7 bases and J by 6 bases. This CDR3 region has 14 residues. The CDR3 region is CASLPGTGLNEQFF. The CDR3 coding sequence is TGCGCCAGCCTCCCCGGGACAGGGCTCAATGAGCAGTTCTTC. The variable domain in full, completed from reference TRBV5-1 and TRBJ2-1, reads KAGVTQTPRYLIKTRGQQVTLSCSPISGHRSVSWYQQTPGQGLQFLFEYFSETQRNKGNFPGRFSGRQFSNSRSEMNVSTLELGDSALYLCASLPGTGLNEQFFGPGTRLTVL.